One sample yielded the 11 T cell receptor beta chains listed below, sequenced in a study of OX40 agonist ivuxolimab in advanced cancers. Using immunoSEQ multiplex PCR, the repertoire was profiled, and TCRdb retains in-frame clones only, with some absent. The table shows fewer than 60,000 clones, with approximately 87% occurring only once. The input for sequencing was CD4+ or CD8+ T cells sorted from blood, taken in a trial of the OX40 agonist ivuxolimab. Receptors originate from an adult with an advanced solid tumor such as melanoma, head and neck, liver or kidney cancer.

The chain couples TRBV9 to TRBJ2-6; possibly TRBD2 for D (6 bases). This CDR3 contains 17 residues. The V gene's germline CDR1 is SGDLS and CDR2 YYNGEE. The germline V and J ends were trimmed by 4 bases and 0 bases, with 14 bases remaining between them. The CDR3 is CASSSLPGSSGANVLTF. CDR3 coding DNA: TGTGCCAGCAGCTCGCTCCCCGGGAGCTCTGGGGCCAACGTCCTGACTTTC. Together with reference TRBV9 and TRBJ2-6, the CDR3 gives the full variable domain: DSGVTQTPKHLITATGQRVTLRCSPRSGDLSVYWYQQSLDQGLQFLIQYYNGEERAKGNILERFSAQQFPDLHSELNLSSLELGDSALYFCASSSLPGSSGANVLTFGAGSRLTVL.

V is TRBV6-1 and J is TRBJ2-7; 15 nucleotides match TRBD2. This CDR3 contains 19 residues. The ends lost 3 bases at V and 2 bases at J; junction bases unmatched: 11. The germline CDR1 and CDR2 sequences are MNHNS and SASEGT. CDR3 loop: CASSDPGLAGGRIPYEQYV. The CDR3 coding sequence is TGTGCCAGCAGTGACCCGGGACTAGCGGGGGGCCGGATCCCCTACGAGCAGTACGTC.

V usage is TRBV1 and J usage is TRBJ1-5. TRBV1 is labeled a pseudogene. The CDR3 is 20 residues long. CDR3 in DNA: TGCACCAGCAGCCTACCGGGGAGGGGGCGAATCGGGCCCTCGATTCAGCCCCAGCATTTT. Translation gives CTSSLPGRGRIGPSIQPQHF.

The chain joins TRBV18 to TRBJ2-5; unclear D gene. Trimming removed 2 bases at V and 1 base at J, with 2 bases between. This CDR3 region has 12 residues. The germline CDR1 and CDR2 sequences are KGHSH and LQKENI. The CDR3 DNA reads TGTGCCAGCTCACCATCCCAAGAGACCCAGTACTTC. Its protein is CASSPSQETQYF.

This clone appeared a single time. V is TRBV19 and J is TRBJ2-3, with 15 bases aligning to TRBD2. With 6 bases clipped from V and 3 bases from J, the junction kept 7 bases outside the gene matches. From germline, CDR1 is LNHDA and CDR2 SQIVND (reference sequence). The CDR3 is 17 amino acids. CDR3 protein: CASSPRTSGGETDTQYF. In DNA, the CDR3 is TGTGCCAGTAGCCCCCGGACTAGCGGGGGGGAAACAGATACGCAGTATTTT.

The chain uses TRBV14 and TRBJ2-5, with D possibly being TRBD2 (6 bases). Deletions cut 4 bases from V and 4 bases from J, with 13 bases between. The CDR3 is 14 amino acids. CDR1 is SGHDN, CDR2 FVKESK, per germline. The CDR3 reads CASSRSAGRETQYF. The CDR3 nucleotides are TGTGCCAGCAGCCGATCCGCGGGGCGAGAGACCCAGTACTTC.

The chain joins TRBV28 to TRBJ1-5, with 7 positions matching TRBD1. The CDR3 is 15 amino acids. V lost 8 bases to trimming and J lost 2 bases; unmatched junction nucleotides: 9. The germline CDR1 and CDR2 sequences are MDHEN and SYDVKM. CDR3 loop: CASSGGGEGNQPQHF. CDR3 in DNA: TGTGCCAGCTCAGGGGGGGGTGAGGGCAATCAGCCCCAGCATTTT.

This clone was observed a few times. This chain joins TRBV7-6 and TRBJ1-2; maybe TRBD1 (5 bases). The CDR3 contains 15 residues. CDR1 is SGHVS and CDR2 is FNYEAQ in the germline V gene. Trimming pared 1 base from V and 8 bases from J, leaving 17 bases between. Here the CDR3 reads CASSLGGAGRGGYTF. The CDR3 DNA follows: TGTGCCAGCAGCTTAGGCGGGGCAGGCCGTGGAGGCTACACCTTC.

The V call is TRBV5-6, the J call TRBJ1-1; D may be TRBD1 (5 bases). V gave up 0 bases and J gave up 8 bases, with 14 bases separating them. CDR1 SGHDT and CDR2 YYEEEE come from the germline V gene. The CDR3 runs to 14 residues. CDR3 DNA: TGTGCCAGCAGCTTGGCAAGGGGAGTAAGCGAAGCTTTCTTT. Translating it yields CASSLARGVSEAFF.

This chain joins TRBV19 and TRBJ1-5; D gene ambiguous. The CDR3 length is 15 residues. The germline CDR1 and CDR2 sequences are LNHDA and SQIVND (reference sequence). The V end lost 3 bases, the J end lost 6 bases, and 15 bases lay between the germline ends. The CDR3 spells CASSISPPEGQPQHF. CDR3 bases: TGTGCCAGTAGTATCTCACCCCCGGAGGGTCAGCCCCAGCATTTT.

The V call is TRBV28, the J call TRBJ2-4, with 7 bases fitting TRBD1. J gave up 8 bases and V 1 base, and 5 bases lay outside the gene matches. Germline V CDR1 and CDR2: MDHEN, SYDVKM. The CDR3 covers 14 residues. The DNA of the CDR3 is TGTGCCAGCAGTTTATCGACAGGGAGTCACATTCAGTACTTC. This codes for CASSLSTGSHIQYF. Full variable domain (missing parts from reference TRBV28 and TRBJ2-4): DVKVTQSSRYLVKRTGEKVFLECVQDMDHENMFWYRQDPGLGLRLIYFSYDVKMKEKGDIPEGYSVSREKKERFSLILESASTNQTSMYLCASSLSTGSHIQYFGAGTRLSVL.